This TCR beta chain originates from a study of T cell responses to AZD1222 COVID-19 vaccine. Study-wide findings and caveats: Spike-specific TCR breadth rose after two AZD1222 doses, and depth rose as well.

Profiling relied on immunoSEQ multiplex PCR, and the TCRdb table lists in-frame clones only, not all of them. The sample has about 160,000 clones, 92% seen once. The CDR3 covers 14 residues. The junction had 3 bases not matched to a gene; V was cut back by 0 bases and J by 5 bases. CDR1 MNHEY and CDR2 SVGAGI come from the germline V gene. Concerning this clone itself: Its matching antigen is unknown.

Sequences were derived from peripheral blood, sampled 28 days after the second AZD1222 dose. The chain uses TRBV6-5 and TRBJ1-2; 7 bases agree with TRBD1. This clonotype was obtained from an adult who received the AZD1222 COVID-19 vaccine. In nucleotides, the CDR3 is TGTGCCAGCAGTTACTCGGGACAGAAATATGGCTACACCTTC. It translates to CASSYSGQKYGYTF.